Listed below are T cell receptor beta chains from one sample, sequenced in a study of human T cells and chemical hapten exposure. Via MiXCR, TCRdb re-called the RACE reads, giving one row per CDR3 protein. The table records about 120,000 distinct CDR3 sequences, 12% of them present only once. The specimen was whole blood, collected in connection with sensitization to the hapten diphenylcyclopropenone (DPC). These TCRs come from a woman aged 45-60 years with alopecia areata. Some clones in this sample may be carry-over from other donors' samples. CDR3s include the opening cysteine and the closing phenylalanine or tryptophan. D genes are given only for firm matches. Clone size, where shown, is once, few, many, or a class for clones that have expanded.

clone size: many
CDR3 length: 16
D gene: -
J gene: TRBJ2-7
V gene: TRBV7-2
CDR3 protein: CASSLGYGGPFYEQYF
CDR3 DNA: TGTGCCAGCAGCTTAGGCTACGGGGGCCCGTTTTACGAGCAGTACTTC

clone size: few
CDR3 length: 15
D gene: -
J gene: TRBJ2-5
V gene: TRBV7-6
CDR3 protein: CASSLGGSPLQTQYF
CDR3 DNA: TGTGCCAGCAGCTTAGGGGGGTCGCCACTGCAGACCCAGTACTTC

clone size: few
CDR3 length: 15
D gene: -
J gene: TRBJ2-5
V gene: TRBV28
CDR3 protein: CASTLRPLYQETQYF
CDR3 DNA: TGTGCCAGCACCTTGAGGCCGCTGTACCAAGAGACCCAGTACTTC

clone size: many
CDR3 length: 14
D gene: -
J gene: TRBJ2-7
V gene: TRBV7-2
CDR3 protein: CASSFQGGSYEQYF
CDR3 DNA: TGTGCCAGCAGCTTCCAGGGAGGCTCCTACGAGCAGTACTTC

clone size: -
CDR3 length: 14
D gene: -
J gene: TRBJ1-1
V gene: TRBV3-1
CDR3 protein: CASSQEGRNTEAFF
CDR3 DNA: TGTGCCAGCAGCCAAGAAGGGAGGAACACTGAAGCTTTCTTT

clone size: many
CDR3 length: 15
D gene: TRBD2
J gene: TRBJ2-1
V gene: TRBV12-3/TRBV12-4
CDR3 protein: CASSYSGRADSEQFF
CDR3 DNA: TGTGCCAGCAGTTATAGCGGGAGGGCCGATAGTGAGCAGTTCTTC

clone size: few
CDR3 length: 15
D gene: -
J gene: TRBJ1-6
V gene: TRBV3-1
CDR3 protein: CASSQEGTSNSPLHF
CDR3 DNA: TGTGCCAGCAGCCAAGAGGGCACCTCCAATTCACCCCTCCACTTT

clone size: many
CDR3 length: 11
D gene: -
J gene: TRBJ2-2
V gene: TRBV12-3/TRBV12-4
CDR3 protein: CASSRSGELFF
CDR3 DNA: TGTGCCAGCAGTAGGTCCGGGGAGCTGTTTTTT

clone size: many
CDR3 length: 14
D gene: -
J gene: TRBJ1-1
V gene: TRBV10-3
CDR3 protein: CAISELMGNTEAFF
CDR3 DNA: TGTGCCATCAGTGAGTTAATGGGGAACACTGAAGCTTTCTTT

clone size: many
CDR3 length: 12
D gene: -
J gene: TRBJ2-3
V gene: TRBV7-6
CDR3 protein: CASSNREETQYF
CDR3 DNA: TGTGCCAGCAGCAACAGGGAGGAAACGCAGTATTTT

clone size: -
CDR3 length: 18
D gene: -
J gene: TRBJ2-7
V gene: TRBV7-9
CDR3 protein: CASSFPVKVEILSYEQYF
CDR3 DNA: TGTGCCAGCAGCTTCCCCGTGAAGGTGGAGATCCTCTCCTACGAGCAGTACTTC

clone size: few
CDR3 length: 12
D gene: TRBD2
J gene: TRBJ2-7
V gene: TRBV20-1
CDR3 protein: CSFRGLAHEQYF
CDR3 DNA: TGCAGCTTCCGAGGACTAGCCCACGAGCAGTACTTC

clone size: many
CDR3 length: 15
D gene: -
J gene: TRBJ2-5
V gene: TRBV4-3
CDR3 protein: CASSQDYRNQETQYF
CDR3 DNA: TGCGCCAGCAGCCAAGACTACCGCAACCAAGAGACCCAGTACTTC

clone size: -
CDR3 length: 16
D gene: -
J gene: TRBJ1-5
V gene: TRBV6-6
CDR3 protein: CATAPVVPNSNQPQHF
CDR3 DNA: TGTGCCACCGCCCCTGTTGTCCCGAATAGCAATCAGCCCCAGCATTTT

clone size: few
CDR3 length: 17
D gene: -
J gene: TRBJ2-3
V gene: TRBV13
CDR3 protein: CASSLVTGGVSTDTQYF
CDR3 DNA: TGTGCCAGCAGCTTAGTAACCGGCGGGGTCAGCACAGATACGCAGTATTTT

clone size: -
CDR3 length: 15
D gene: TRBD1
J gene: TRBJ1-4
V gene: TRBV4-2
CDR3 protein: CASSPPDRGGEKLFF
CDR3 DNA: TGTGCCAGCAGCCCACCTGACAGGGGTGGTGAAAAACTGTTTTTT

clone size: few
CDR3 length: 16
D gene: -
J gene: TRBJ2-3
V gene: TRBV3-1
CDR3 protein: CASSPPPSESTDTQYF
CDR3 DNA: TGTGCCAGCAGCCCCCCCCCCAGCGAAAGCACAGATACGCAGTATTTT

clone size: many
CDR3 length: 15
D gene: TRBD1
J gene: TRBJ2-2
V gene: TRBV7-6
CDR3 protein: CASSLWDSPTGELFF
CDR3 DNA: TGTGCCAGCAGCTTATGGGACAGTCCCACCGGGGAGCTGTTTTTT

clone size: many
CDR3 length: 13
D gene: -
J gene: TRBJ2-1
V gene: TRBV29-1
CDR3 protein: CSVGQYSYNEQFF
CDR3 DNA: TGCAGCGTCGGACAGTACTCCTACAATGAGCAGTTCTTC

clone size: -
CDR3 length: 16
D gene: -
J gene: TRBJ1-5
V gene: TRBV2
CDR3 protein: CASHPGRGSENQPQHF
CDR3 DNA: TGTGCCAGCCACCCGGGACGTGGATCAGAAAATCAGCCCCAGCATTTT

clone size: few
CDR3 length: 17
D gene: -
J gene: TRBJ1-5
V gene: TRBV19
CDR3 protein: CASSMRAVFDSNQPQHF
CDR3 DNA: TGTGCCAGTAGTATGAGGGCAGTCTTCGATAGTAATCAGCCCCAGCATTTT

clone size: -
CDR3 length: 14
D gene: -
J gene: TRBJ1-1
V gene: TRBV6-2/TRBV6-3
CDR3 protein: CASSYRADRTEAFF
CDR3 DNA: TGTGCCAGCAGTTATCGGGCAGATCGGACTGAAGCTTTCTTT

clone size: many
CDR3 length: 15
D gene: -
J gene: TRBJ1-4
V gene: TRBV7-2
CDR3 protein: CASSQQGLTNEKLFF
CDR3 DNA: TGTGCCAGCAGCCAACAGGGTTTGACTAATGAAAAACTGTTTTTT

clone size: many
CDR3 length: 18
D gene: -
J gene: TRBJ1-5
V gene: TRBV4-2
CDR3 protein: CASSQDTGFTDSNQPQHF
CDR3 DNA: TGTGCCAGCAGCCAAGATACGGGGTTCACCGATAGCAATCAGCCCCAGCATTTT

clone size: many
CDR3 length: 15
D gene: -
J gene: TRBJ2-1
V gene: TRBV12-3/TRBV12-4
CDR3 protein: CASSLAGRAHNEQFF
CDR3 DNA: TGTGCCAGCAGTTTGGCGGGTAGGGCACACAATGAGCAGTTCTTC

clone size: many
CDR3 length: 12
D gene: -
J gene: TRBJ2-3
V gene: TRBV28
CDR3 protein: CASSSYQDTQYF
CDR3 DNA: TGTGCCAGCAGTTCCTATCAGGATACGCAGTATTTT

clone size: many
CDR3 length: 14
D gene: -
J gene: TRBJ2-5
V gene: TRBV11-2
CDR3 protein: CASSFQPGRETQYF
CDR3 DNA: TGTGCCAGCAGCTTTCAACCCGGACGAGAGACCCAGTACTTC

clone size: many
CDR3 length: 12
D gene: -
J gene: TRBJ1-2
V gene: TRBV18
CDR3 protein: CASSQSNYGYTF
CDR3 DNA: TGTGCCAGCTCACAGTCCAACTATGGCTACACCTTC

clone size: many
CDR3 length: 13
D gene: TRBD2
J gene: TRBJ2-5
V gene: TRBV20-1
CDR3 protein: CSAVAGAPETQYF
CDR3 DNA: TGCAGTGCCGTAGCGGGGGCTCCAGAGACCCAGTACTTC

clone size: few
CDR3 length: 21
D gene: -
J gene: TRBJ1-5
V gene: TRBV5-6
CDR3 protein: CASSPGNTQGVYYDGNQPQHF
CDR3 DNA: TGTGCCAGCAGCCCGGGGAATACGCAGGGAGTTTACTATGACGGCAATCAGCCCCAGCATTTT

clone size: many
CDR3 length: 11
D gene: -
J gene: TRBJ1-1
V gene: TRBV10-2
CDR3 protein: CASSGGDEAFF
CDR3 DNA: TGCGCCAGCAGTGGGGGAGATGAAGCTTTCTTT

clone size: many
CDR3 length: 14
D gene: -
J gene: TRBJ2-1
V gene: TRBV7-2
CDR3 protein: CASSPRVVVNEQFF
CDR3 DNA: TGTGCCAGCAGCCCTAGGGTCGTCGTCAATGAGCAGTTCTTC

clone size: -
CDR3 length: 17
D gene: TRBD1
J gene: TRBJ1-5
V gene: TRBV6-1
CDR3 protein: CASSDATGSAVSQPQHF
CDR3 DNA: TGTGCCAGCAGTGACGCGACAGGGTCCGCAGTATCTCAGCCCCAGCATTTT

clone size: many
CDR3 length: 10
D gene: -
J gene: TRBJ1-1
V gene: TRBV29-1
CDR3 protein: CSAGDTEAFF
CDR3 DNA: TGCAGCGCGGGGGACACTGAAGCTTTCTTT

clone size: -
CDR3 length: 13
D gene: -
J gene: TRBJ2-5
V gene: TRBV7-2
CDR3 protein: CASNLESKETQYF
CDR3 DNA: TGTGCCAGCAACCTCGAATCTAAAGAGACCCAGTACTTC

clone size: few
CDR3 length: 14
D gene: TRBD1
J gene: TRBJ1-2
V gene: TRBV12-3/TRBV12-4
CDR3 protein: CASSSTGVRYGYTF
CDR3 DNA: TGTGCCAGCAGTTCCACAGGGGTACGCTATGGCTACACCTTC

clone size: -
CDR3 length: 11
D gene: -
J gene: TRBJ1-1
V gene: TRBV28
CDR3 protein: CASSVLTEAFF
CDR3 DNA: TGTGCCAGTTCGGTCCTCACTGAAGCTTTCTTT

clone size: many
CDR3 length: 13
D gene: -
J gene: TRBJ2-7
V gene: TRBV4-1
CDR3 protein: CASSHPTAYEQYF
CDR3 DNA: TGCGCCAGCAGCCACCCGACAGCCTACGAGCAGTACTTC

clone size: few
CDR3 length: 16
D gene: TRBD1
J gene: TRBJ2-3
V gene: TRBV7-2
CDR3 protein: CASSPTGGGGTDTQYF
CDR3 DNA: TGTGCCAGCAGCCCTACAGGGGGCGGGGGCACAGATACGCAGTATTTT

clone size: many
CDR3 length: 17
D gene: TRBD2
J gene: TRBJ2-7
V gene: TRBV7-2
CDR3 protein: CASSSWTSGGRTYEQYF
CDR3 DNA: TGTGCCAGCAGCTCGTGGACTAGCGGGGGGAGGACCTACGAGCAGTACTTC

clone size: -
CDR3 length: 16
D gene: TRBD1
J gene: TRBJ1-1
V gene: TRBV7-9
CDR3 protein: CASSSQGALSNTEAFF
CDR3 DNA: TGTGCCAGCAGCTCACAGGGGGCTCTCTCGAACACTGAAGCTTTCTTT

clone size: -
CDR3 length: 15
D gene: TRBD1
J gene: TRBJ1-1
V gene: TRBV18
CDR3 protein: CASSQGTDQNTEAFF
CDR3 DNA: TGTGCCAGCTCGCAGGGGACAGACCAGAACACTGAAGCTTTCTTT

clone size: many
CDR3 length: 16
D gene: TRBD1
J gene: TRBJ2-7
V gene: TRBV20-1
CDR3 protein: CSASDPGGQLSYEQYF
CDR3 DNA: TGCAGTGCTAGTGACCCTGGGGGACAGCTCTCCTACGAGCAGTACTTC

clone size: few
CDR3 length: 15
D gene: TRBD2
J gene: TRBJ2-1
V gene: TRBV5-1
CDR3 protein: CASSLGLAMNNEQFF
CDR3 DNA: TGCGCCAGCAGCCTCGGACTAGCCATGAACAATGAGCAGTTCTTC

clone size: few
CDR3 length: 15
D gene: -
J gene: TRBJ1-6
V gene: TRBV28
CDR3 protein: CASSETTGDNSPLHF
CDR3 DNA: TGTGCCAGCAGCGAAACGACAGGAGATAATTCACCCCTCCACTTT

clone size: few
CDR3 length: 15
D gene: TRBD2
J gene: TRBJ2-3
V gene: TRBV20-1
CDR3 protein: CSAASSGGFTDTQYF
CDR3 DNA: TGCAGTGCTGCTTCTAGCGGGGGGTTCACAGATACGCAGTATTTT

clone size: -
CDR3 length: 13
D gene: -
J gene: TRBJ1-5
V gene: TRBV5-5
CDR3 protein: CASSLDADQPQHF
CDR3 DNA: TGTGCCAGCAGCTTGGATGCAGATCAGCCCCAGCATTTT

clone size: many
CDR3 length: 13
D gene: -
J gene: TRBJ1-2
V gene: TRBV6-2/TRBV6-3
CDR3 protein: CASTDSSADGYTF
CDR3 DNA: TGTGCCAGCACCGACTCCTCCGCCGACGGCTACACCTTC

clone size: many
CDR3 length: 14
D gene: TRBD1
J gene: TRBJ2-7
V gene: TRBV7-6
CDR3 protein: CASSYGTGTYEQYF
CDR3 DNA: TGTGCCAGCAGCTATGGGACAGGAACCTACGAGCAGTACTTC

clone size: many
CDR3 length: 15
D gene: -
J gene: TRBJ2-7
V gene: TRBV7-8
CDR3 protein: CASSSRDGHLHEQYF
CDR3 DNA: TGTGCCAGCAGCTCGCGGGACGGACACCTACACGAGCAGTACTTC